The entry below gives a single T cell receptor beta chain sequence along with its context. This sample was included in a study of T-cell reconstitution after alpha-beta-depleted transplantation in children. Trimming took 2 bases from V and 3 from J, leaving 10 bases between them. The CDR3 runs to 13 residues. Looked up from germline, CDR1 is DFQATT and CDR2 is SNEGSKA (reference sequence). This sample's TCRbeta library carried unique molecular identifier barcodes. A single record per CDR3 protein comes from TCRdb applying MiXCR to the PCR reads. The sample yields 350,000 to 450,000 distinct CDR3 sequences, 10% to 15% seen once.

The sequencing here drew on PBMCs, taken from the stem cell graft. The TCR sequence derives from a human donor who donated a stem cell graft to a child with Fanconi anemia. V is TRBV20-1 and J is TRBJ2-5, with D possibly TRBD1 on 5 matching bases. CDR3: CSARSDSKETQYF. CDR3 bases: TGCAGTGCTAGATCTGACAGCAAAGAGACCCAGTACTTC.